These 28 T cell receptor beta chains were all obtained from the same sample, sequenced in a study of blood T cells in healthy people across ages. For the second PCR, which ran for roughly 7 to 11 cycles, a sample-barcoded 5' primer and a J-beta primer mix were used. From the 5' RACE reads, TCRdb called clonotypes with MiXCR, one entry per CDR3 protein. The sample holds approximately 960,000 distinct CDR3 sequences, about 28% seen once. These same records also appear under a second study, on T cells of mothers and their children.

Sequences were obtained from blood. The receptors come from a middle-aged woman in good health.

The CDR3 sequence: CASSLFGGRSSYNEQFF. The CDR3 bases are TGTGCCAGTAGCCTCTTTGGTGGGAGAAGCTCCTACAATGAGCAGTTCTTC. V gene TRBV19 combines with J gene TRBJ2-1; a possible D gene is TRBD2 (5 bases). Trimming shortened V by 6 bases and J by 0 bases, and 18 bases separated the two germline ends. The CDR3 spans 17 residues. Germline CDR1 LNHDA, CDR2 SQIVND (reference sequence).

This clonotype was seen many times. V is TRBV28 and J is TRBJ2-7, with D uncertain. Between the trimmed V and J ends, which lost 3 bases and 0 bases, there was a span of 18 bases. The CDR3 is made up of 17 amino acids. Looked up from germline, CDR1 is MDHEN and CDR2 is SYDVKM. CDR3 sequence: CASSFTLGRLSSYEQYF. As DNA, the CDR3 is TGTGCCAGCAGTTTTACGCTGGGCAGGTTGAGCTCCTACGAGCAGTACTTC.

This clonotype was found many times. The chain combines TRBV29-1 with TRBJ2-1; 11 bases map to TRBD2. Germline CDR1 reads SQVTM; CDR2 reads ANQGSEA. The CDR3 sequence is 14 residues long. The ends lost 7 bases at V and 5 bases at J; junction bases unmatched: 7. The CDR3 loop is CSASGTSGNNEQFF. The CDR3 nucleotides read TGCAGCGCCTCCGGGACTAGCGGAAACAATGAGCAGTTCTTC.

This clonotype has ten or more counts. The V and J genes are TRBV29-1 and TRBJ2-7; 7 positions match TRBD1. CDR1 and CDR2 (germline): SQVTM, ANQGSEA. J was trimmed by 6 bases and V by 2 bases; bases with no gene match: 7. The length of the CDR3 is 13 residues. CDR3 coding DNA: TGCAGCGTTGAAAATGGCAGGGGGTCCGAGCAGTACTTC. Protein: CSVENGRGSEQYF.

This clonotype was counted a few times. The chain is built from TRBV28 and TRBJ2-1; TRBD2 might be the D (5 bases). CDR1 is MDHEN and CDR2 is SYDVKM in the germline V gene. Trimming took off 4 bases at V and 7 bases at J, with 11 bases between the two ends. The CDR3 consists of 13 residues. The CDR3 DNA reads as TGTGCCAGCAGTTGGGTCGGGGAAAATGAGCAGTTCTTC. The encoded protein is CASSWVGENEQFF.

This chain uses TRBV4-1 with TRBJ1-1; no definite D call. The CDR3 totals 11 residues. V lost 8 bases and J lost 7, with 11 bases in between. Germline CDR1 is MGHRA and CDR2 is YSYEKL. The chain's CDR3 is CASGRDFEAFF. CDR3 nucleotides: TGCGCCAGCGGCCGAGACTTTGAAGCTTTCTTT.

As for this clonotype: A much bigger clone sits one base away, suggesting this may be a read error. The rearrangement links TRBV29-1 to TRBJ1-1; perhaps TRBD1 as D (5 bases). Germline assignment: CDR1 SQVTM and CDR2 ANQGSEA. The V end lost 2 bases, the J end lost 3 bases, and 16 bases lay between the germline ends. CDR3 length: 15 residues. CDR3 region: CSVESGNVGDTEAFF. The DNA for the CDR3 is TGCAGCGTTGAATCCGGAAACGTAGGGGACACTGAAGCTTTCTTT.

To note about this clonotype: One end of the junction does not line up with germline, which may come from a read error. J is TRBJ2-7 and V is TRBV29-1; tentative D call: TRBD1 (6 bases). CDR1 SQVTM and CDR2 ANQGSEA come from the germline V gene. The CDR3 covers 13 residues. CDR3 coding DNA: TGCGGCGTGGTTGCGAAGGGGGTTTACGAGCAGTACTTC. It yields the protein CGVVAKGVYEQYF.

This clonotype was detected only a few times. The chain recombines TRBV24-1 with TRBJ2-7; D unresolved. Trimming cost V 4 bases and J 3 bases, with 15 bases left between them. There are 15 residues in the CDR3. Germline V gene sequence: CDR1 KGHDR, CDR2 SFDVKD. The CDR3 nucleotides read TGTGCCACCAGTGACGCCGGATCCATGGGCTACGAGCAGTACTTC. Translating gives CATSDAGSMGYEQYF.

This chain links TRBV10-3 with TRBJ1-6, with 11 nucleotides matching TRBD1. Germline CDR1 ENHRY, CDR2 SYGVKD. V shed 0 bases, J shed 11 bases, and the junction held 6 bases outside the gene matches. The CDR3 is made up of 16 amino acids. In DNA, the CDR3 is TGTGCCATCAGTGAGTCCGGGGGACAGGGGGTTACACCCCTCCACTTT. Its translation: CAISESGGQGVTPLHF.

This clonotype was seen only a few times. V usage is TRBV6-4 and J usage is TRBJ2-1; the match to TRBD2 covers 9 bases. The germline CDR1 and CDR2 sequences are MRHNA and SNTAGT. CDR3 length: 15 residues. V shed 3 bases, J shed 6 bases, and the junction held 6 bases outside the gene matches. The CDR3 protein is CASSESGGYFNEQFF. The CDR3 DNA is TGTGCCAGCAGTGAGAGCGGGGGGTACTTCAATGAGCAGTTCTTC.

This clonotype has a count of ten or more. The rearrangement joins TRBV10-3 to TRBJ2-7; D might be TRBD1 (5 bases). The CDR3 contains 13 residues. V shed 4 bases and J shed 7 bases, with 14 bases lying between them. The germline CDR1 and CDR2 sequences are ENHRY and SYGVKD. The CDR3 region has the DNA TGTGCCATCAGTGCGTCCCAGGGTGTAGAGCAGTACTTC. Encoded protein: CAISASQGVEQYF.

This clonotype came up a few times. The chain combines TRBV27 with TRBJ2-6, with a tentative D call TRBD2 (5 bases). Between the trimmed V and J ends, which lost 0 bases and 4 bases, there was a span of 10 bases. In germline, CDR1 is MNHEY, CDR2 SMNVEV (reference sequence). The CDR3 extends over 16 amino acids. This chain's CDR3 is CASSLSRVTGANVLTF. Written as DNA, the CDR3 is TGTGCCAGCAGTTTATCGAGGGTAACCGGGGCCAACGTCCTGACTTTC.

CDR3 residues: CASSLRDRGARETQYF. The CDR3 DNA is TGTGCCAGCAGCTTGCGGGACAGGGGAGCCCGTGAGACCCAGTACTTC. V gene TRBV7-2 combines with J gene TRBJ2-5; 10 bases fit TRBD1. The CDR3 consists of 16 residues. Germline-derived CDR1 and CDR2 are SGHTA and FQGNSA. Trimming cost V 3 bases and J 5 bases; bases outside gene matches: 9.

This clonotype showed up just once. This chain connects TRBV6-4 to TRBJ2-1, with 7 bases lining up with TRBD2. The CDR3 is made up of 13 amino acids. Germline lookup yields CDR1 MRHNA and CDR2 SNTAGT. Losses at the gene ends were 6 bases for V and 12 bases for J; bases not matched to a gene: 11. In nucleotides, the CDR3 is TGTGCCAGCAGCCCCCAGCGGGGCAGTGGGCAGTTCTTC. Amino acid sequence: CASSPQRGSGQFF.

In this sample, this clonotype turned up many times. This chain links TRBV6-1 with TRBJ2-7; 7 bases align to TRBD1. V lost 4 bases to trimming and J lost 2 bases; unmatched junction nucleotides: 11. The CDR3 is made up of 16 amino acids. The germline CDR1 and CDR2 sequences are MNHNS and SASEGT. For the CDR3, the DNA is TGTGCCAGCAGTGCGGGCGCAGGGGGACCTCCCTACGAGCAGTACTTC. As protein: CASSAGAGGPPYEQYF.

This clonotype was picked up many times. The V gene is TRBV4-2, the J gene TRBJ2-7; 9 bases align to TRBD1. The trim removed 1 base at V and 2 bases at J, leaving 3 bases unmatched. The CDR3 sequence is 15 residues long. CDR1 LGHNA and CDR2 YNFKEQ come from the germline V gene. The CDR3 DNA reads TGTGCCAGCAGCCAAGCTGGACAGGGGCCCTACGAGCAGTACTTC. Protein: CASSQAGQGPYEQYF.

This clonotype was recorded a few times. The V call is TRBV6-1, the J call TRBJ2-1; D remains ambiguous. There are 13 residues in the CDR3. Germline-derived CDR1 and CDR2 are MNHNS and SASEGT. Trimming left V 2 bases short and J 6 bases short, with 8 bases between. CDR3 amino acids: CASSEQLINEQFF. CDR3 sequence (DNA): TGTGCCAGCAGTGAACAGTTGATCAATGAGCAGTTCTTC.

The rearrangement joins TRBV6-6 to TRBJ2-5; 12 bases fit TRBD1. J lost 3 bases, V lost 2 bases, and 1 base had no gene match. This CDR3 has 15 residues. Germline values: CDR1 MNHNY, CDR2 SVGAGI (reference sequence). The CDR3, as DNA: TGTGCCAGCAGTTACGGGACAGGGGGCGAAGAGACCCAGTACTTC. Residues: CASSYGTGGEETQYF.

This clonotype was counted many times. The rearrangement joins TRBV7-9 to TRBJ1-1; 8 bases agree with TRBD1. CDR3 length: 16 amino acids. The ends lost 6 bases at V and 3 bases at J; junction bases unmatched: 12. Germline values: CDR1 SEHNR, CDR2 FQNEAQ (reference sequence). CDR3 nucleotide sequence: TGTGCCAGCAGTATAGGACAGGGCCGTAGAGACACTGAAGCTTTCTTT. Translating gives CASSIGQGRRDTEAFF.

V usage is TRBV27 and J usage is TRBJ1-3, with 11 bases fitting TRBD1. The ends lost 5 bases at V and 4 bases at J; junction bases unmatched: 1. CDR1 MNHEY and CDR2 SMNVEV come from the germline V gene (reference sequence). CDR3 length equals 14 residues. The DNA for the CDR3 is TGTGCCAGCAGTGGACAGGGGGCCGGAAACACCATATATTTT. Its translation: CASSGQGAGNTIYF.

This clonotype was observed a few times. A much larger clone lies a single base off, so this may be a read error. J is TRBJ2-4 and V is TRBV29-1, with TRBD2 as a possible D gene (5 bases). The J call may be incorrect, as the DNA end agrees better with TRBJ2-5. CDR1 is SQVTM and CDR2 is ANQGSEA in the germline V gene. The CDR3 is 14 residues long. The CDR3 here is CSVEARHPGETQYF. CDR3 nucleotides: TGCAGCGTTGAAGCACGGCACCCGGGGGAGACCCAGTACTTC.

This clonotype has a count of ten or more. CDR3 bases: TGTGCCAGCAGTGCTCTGATAGGGGCCCCTCCGTATTTT. It yields the protein CASSALIGAPPYF. This chain uses TRBV12-3 or TRBV12-4 with TRBJ2-3; a possible D gene is TRBD1 (5 bases). V dropped 5 bases and J dropped 14 bases, with 20 bases sitting between them. The CDR3 spans 13 residues.

This clonotype was seen a single time. The V gene is TRBV14, the J gene TRBJ2-7; tentatively, D is TRBD1 (5 bases). Germline loops: CDR1 SGHDN, CDR2 FVKESK. Deletions cut 3 bases from V and 4 bases from J, with 13 bases between. The CDR3 extends over 14 amino acids. This CDR3 is CASSQPPGCYEQYF. The CDR3 DNA is TGTGCCAGCAGCCAGCCGCCAGGGTGTTACGAGCAGTACTTC.

This clonotype was seen repeatedly, ten times or more. The V call is TRBV9, the J call TRBJ2-1, with D perhaps matching TRBD2 (5 bases). The germline V gene has CDR1 SGDLS and CDR2 YYNGEE. The CDR3 has 18 amino acids. The ends were cut back, 4 bases at V and 0 bases at J, with 20 bases in the middle. The CDR3 DNA reads TGTGCCAGCAGCCCGCGAGCGGTTAAAAGACTCTCCTACAATGAGCAGTTCTTC. This codes for CASSPRAVKRLSYNEQFF.

Comments on this clonotype: The junction shows a germline mismatch at one end, possibly a read error. The V and J genes are TRBV14 and TRBJ1-1; D uncertain. The CDR3 is 14 residues long. CDR1 is SGHDN, CDR2 FVKESK, per germline. The CDR3 DNA follows: TGTGCCAGCACCCAAGGTCCCTGGAACACTGAAGCTTTCTTT. Amino acids: CASTQGPWNTEAFF.

This clonotype turned up a few times. CDR3 sequence: CASSQTGFATGELFF. CDR3 nucleotides: TGCGCCAGCAGCCAAACAGGCTTCGCCACCGGGGAGCTGTTTTTT. The chain recombines TRBV4-3 with TRBJ2-2; weak D call: TRBD1 (5 bases). The CDR3 has 15 amino acids. Between the trimmed V and J ends, which lost 2 bases and 4 bases, there was a span of 11 bases. Per the germline V gene, CDR1 is LGHNA and CDR2 is YSLEER.

This clonotype was found many times. V usage is TRBV11-2 and J usage is TRBJ1-2; D is undetermined. Germline lookup yields CDR1 SGHAT and CDR2 FQNNGV. Trimming removed 0 bases at V and 5 bases at J, with 10 bases between. CDR3 length: 14 residues. CDR3 region: CASSLEFRGYGYTF. The CDR3 DNA follows: TGTGCCAGCAGCTTAGAGTTCAGAGGTTATGGCTACACCTTC. The entire variable domain, with the rest obtained from reference TRBV11-2 and TRBJ1-2, is as follows: EAGVAQSPRYKIIEKRQSVAFWCNPISGHATLYWYQQILGQGPKLLIQFQNNGVVDDSQLPKDRFSAERLKGVDSTLKIQPAKLEDSAVYLCASSLEFRGYGYTFGSGTRLTVV.